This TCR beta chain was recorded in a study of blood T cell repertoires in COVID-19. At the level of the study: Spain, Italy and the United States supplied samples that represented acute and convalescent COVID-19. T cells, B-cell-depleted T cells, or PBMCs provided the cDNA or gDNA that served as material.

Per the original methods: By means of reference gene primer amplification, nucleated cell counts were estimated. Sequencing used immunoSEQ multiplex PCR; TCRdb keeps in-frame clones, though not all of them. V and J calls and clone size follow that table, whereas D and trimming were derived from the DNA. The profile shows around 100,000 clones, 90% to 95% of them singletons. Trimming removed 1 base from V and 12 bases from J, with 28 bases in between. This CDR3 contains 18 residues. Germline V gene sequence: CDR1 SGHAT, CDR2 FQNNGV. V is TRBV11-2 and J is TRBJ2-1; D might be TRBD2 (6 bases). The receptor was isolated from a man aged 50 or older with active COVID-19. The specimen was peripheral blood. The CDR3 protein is CASSLGRGRGSAFVGQFF. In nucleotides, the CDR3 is TGTGCCAGCAGCTTAGGGAGGGGACGGGGCTCTGCATTCGTAGGGCAGTTCTTC.